This is a list of T cell receptor beta chains from one sample in a study of blood T cell repertoires in COVID-19. Only in-frame clones appear in the TCRdb table, and some are missing; sequencing was by immunoSEQ multiplex PCR. The table records 130,000 to 150,000 clones, roughly 84% of them present only once. Sequencing was carried out using peripheral blood. The receptors derive from a human donor in a cohort sampled during active COVID-19. Both conserved end residues are part of each CDR3. A D gene is named only where the DNA matches it firmly. Only some rows state a clone size, as once, few, many or a class for expanded clones.

v_gene,j_gene,abundance,d_gene,CDR3nt,CDR3aa
TRBV5-8,TRBJ2-1,NA,NA,TGTGCCAGCAGCTTGGGGGACCTAACGGGGGATGAGCAGTTCTTC,CASSLGDLTGDEQFF
TRBV7-9,TRBJ2-7,NA,TRBD1,TGTGCCAGCAGCCTCCGACAGGGAATAGGTGACGAGCAGTACTTC,CASSLRQGIGDEQYF
TRBV7-9,TRBJ2-2,NA,TRBD2,TGTGCCAGCAGAGCGGGGGACGGGGAGCTGTTTTTT,CASRAGDGELFF
TRBV21-1,TRBJ1-2,NA,NA,TGTGCCAGCAGCAAAGCAGGGGGCCATGGCTACACCTTC,CASSKAGGHGYTF
TRBV19,TRBJ1-3,NA,NA,TGTGCCAGCTCCACCAGCTGGACAGTTCTCCGCGGAAGCTCTGGAAACACCATATATTTT,CASSTSWTVLRGSSGNTIYF
TRBV18,TRBJ2-7,NA,TRBD1,TGTGCCAGCTCACCATCGCGGACAGGGAGCTCCTACGAGCAGTACTTC,CASSPSRTGSSYEQYF
TRBV30,TRBJ1-3,NA,NA,TGTGCCTGGAGTGGGGGCCTATCTGGAAACACCATATATTTT,CAWSGGLSGNTIYF
TRBV10-3,TRBJ1-2,NA,TRBD1,TGTGCCATCAGTGGCGACCCGGGACAGGGTTATGGCTACACCTTC,CAISGDPGQGYGYTF
TRBV5-4,TRBJ2-3,NA,NA,TGTGCCAGCAGCATACCAGCACCGGGACTGAACACAGATACGCAGTATTTT,CASSIPAPGLNTDTQYF
TRBV19,TRBJ1-1,once,TRBD1,TGTGCCAGTAGTTGGACAGGGACTCGAGCTTTCTTT,CASSWTGTRAFF
TRBV18,TRBJ1-6,NA,TRBD1,TGTGCCAGCTCACGTGGACAGGGGAACGTTAATTCACCCCTCCACTTT,CASSRGQGNVNSPLHF
TRBV7-2,TRBJ1-1,NA,NA,TGTGCCAGCAGCTTAGCGCGTCGAGACAGGGAAGCTTTCTTT,CASSLARRDREAFF
TRBV4-1,TRBJ1-4,once,NA,TGCGCCAGCAGCCAAGCCCACACGAAAGAAAAACTGTTTTTT,CASSQAHTKEKLFF
TRBV5-6,TRBJ1-2,NA,TRBD1,TGTGCCAGCAGCTCTGGGACAGGGGACGGCTACACCTTC,CASSSGTGDGYTF
TRBV6-5,TRBJ1-3,NA,TRBD1,TGTGCCAGCAGCAGGGGGCAAGGAAACACCATATATTTT,CASSRGQGNTIYF
TRBV5-4,TRBJ1-6,NA,TRBD1,TGTGCCAGCAGCTTGACGACAGGGAATAATTCACCCCTCCACTTT,CASSLTTGNNSPLHF
TRBV7-6,TRBJ2-7,once,TRBD1,TGTGCCAGCAGCTTAGCAGCCTCGGGGACAGGAGATCCCTACGAGCAGTACTTC,CASSLAASGTGDPYEQYF
TRBV7-2,TRBJ2-2,NA,NA,TGTGCCACTAGAACCGTTAACACCGGGGAGCTGTTTTTT,CATRTVNTGELFF
TRBV5-1,TRBJ1-4,NA,TRBD1,TGCGCCAGCAGCCCGATGGGGACAGGGGGGGAAAAACTGTTTTTT,CASSPMGTGGEKLFF
TRBV6-6,TRBJ2-1,NA,TRBD2,TGTGCCAGCAGCCCCTCCGGTGTCGGGGGGTATGAGCAGTTCTTC,CASSPSGVGGYEQFF
TRBV11-3,TRBJ2-1,NA,NA,TGTGCCAGCAGCTTAGGAGGCGGTCCCTACAATGAGCAGTTCTTC,CASSLGGGPYNEQFF
TRBV2,TRBJ2-7,NA,TRBD1,TGTGCCAGCAGCCGGGACAGAAATCCCTACGAGCAGTACTTC,CASSRDRNPYEQYF
TRBV10-3,TRBJ2-3,NA,TRBD2,TGTGCCATCAGAGGGGAGGGTCTCACAGATACGCAGTATTTT,CAIRGEGLTDTQYF
TRBV11-2,TRBJ2-3,NA,TRBD1,TGTGCCAGCAGCTCCCCGGAGGACAGGGGAGATACGCAGTATTTT,CASSSPEDRGDTQYF
TRBV7-9,TRBJ1-4,NA,NA,TGTGCCAGCAGCTTAGGAGGCCCGGATGAAAAACTGTTTTTT,CASSLGGPDEKLFF
TRBV7-2,TRBJ1-1,once,NA,TGTGCCAGCAGCGCCGGGATCTCGGGAACTGAAGCTTTCTTT,CASSAGISGTEAFF
TRBV9,TRBJ2-7,many,NA,TGTGCCAGCAGCATGGGAGGCAGGGCCTACGAGCAGTACTTC,CASSMGGRAYEQYF
TRBV29-1,TRBJ2-3,few,NA,TGCAGCGTGACCTATTCCGAGCGGAACACAGATACGCAGTATTTT,CSVTYSERNTDTQYF
TRBV28,TRBJ2-7,NA,NA,TGTGCCAGCAGTTCCCTCTATGACAGTGTTTCCTACGAGCAGTACTTC,CASSSLYDSVSYEQYF
TRBV6-6,TRBJ2-7,NA,NA,TGTGCCAGCAGCCCCAGGGAGGGGAGGGGGTACGAGCAGTACTTC,CASSPREGRGYEQYF
TRBV3-1/TRBV3-2,TRBJ2-4,NA,TRBD2,TGTGCCAGCAGCCAAGGTCCGGGACTAGAGGGTTATCTGTACTTC,CASSQGPGLEGYLYF
TRBV18,TRBJ1-1,NA,NA,TGTGCCAGCTCACCTCTGCGGGGCACGGGTAAGAACACTGAAGCTTTCTTT,CASSPLRGTGKNTEAFF
TRBV28,TRBJ1-3,once,NA,TGTGCAGCTTCGTCCCTACCTAACTCTGGAAACACCATATATTTT,CAASSLPNSGNTIYF
TRBV5-1,TRBJ1-2,NA,NA,TGCGCCAGCAGCTTGGGGCAGGGACTCGGAGGGGATGGCTACACCTTC,CASSLGQGLGGDGYTF
TRBV10-3,TRBJ1-5,once,NA,TGTGCCATCAGTGGCGGGGGTATGGGTAGCAATCAGCCCCAGCATTTT,CAISGGGMGSNQPQHF
TRBV18,TRBJ2-7,NA,NA,TGTGCCAGCTCACGTCAGGGAACCTTTTCCGAGCAGTACTTC,CASSRQGTFSEQYF
TRBV5-4,TRBJ2-5,once,TRBD2,TGTGCCAGCAGCCCCTCGTCTAGCGGAGAGACCCAGTACTTC,CASSPSSSGETQYF
TRBV19,TRBJ1-5,NA,NA,TGTGCCAGTAGCCAACAGAATAGCAATCAGCCCCAGCATTTT,CASSQQNSNQPQHF
TRBV6-2/TRBV6-3,TRBJ1-6,NA,TRBD1,TGTGCCAGCAGTTACCGGACAGGGGCCTATAATTCACCCCTCCACTTT,CASSYRTGAYNSPLHF
TRBV4-2,TRBJ1-2,NA,TRBD1,TGTGCCAGCAGCCGTACCGTGGACAGGGTATGGGAGAGCTACACCTTC,CASSRTVDRVWESYTF
TRBV5-1,TRBJ1-2,once,TRBD1,TGCGCCAGCAGCTTGGAACTGGTCAGGGGGGACTATGGCTACACCTTC,CASSLELVRGDYGYTF
TRBV5-1,TRBJ2-3,NA,TRBD1,TGCGCCAGCAGCCGTTTGACAGGGACGGGCACAGATACGCAGTATTTT,CASSRLTGTGTDTQYF
TRBV30,TRBJ1-3,NA,NA,TGTGCCTCACAGTATTCGGGAAACACCATATATTTT,CASQYSGNTIYF
TRBV19,TRBJ2-7,NA,NA,TGTGCCAGTAGTAGCGCCGGTGGAGGGGAGCAGTACTTC,CASSSAGGGEQYF
TRBV18,TRBJ1-6,once,TRBD1,TGTGCCAGCTCACCCTCCTCGACAGGGTATTACTATAATTCACCCCTCCACTTT,CASSPSSTGYYYNSPLHF
TRBV19,TRBJ1-2,NA,TRBD1,TGTGCCAGTAGTATAGGGGACAGACTACTGAACTATGGCTACACCTTC,CASSIGDRLLNYGYTF
TRBV11-2,TRBJ2-7,few,NA,TGTGCCAGCAGCTGGCGGGACAGCTACGAGCAGTACTTC,CASSWRDSYEQYF
TRBV10-3,TRBJ1-5,NA,NA,TGTGCCATCAGTGAGTCCCCGGGGGGTAACAATCAGCCCCAGCATTTT,CAISESPGGNNQPQHF
TRBV4-2,TRBJ1-1,NA,TRBD1,TGTGCCAGCAGCCAAGTGGGGACAGTATCGGCTTTCTTT,CASSQVGTVSAFF
TRBV9,TRBJ2-3,once,NA,TGTGCCAGCAGCTCCCGTTTCGATACGCAGTATTTT,CASSSRFDTQYF
TRBV15,TRBJ2-7,NA,NA,TGTGCCACCAGCAGAGAGTACATCAGCCCAGGCTACGAGCAGTACTTC,CATSREYISPGYEQYF